This entry lists 10 T cell receptor beta chains sequenced from one sample in a study of cytomegalovirus exposure and HLA in healthy donors. The primer mix had 60 Vbeta and 13 Jbeta primers. The data were produced by immunoSEQ multiplex PCR, yet TCRdb's version contains in-frame clones alone and is incomplete. The table includes about 94,000 clones, around 76% detected once. Sequenced input: PBMCs. The receptor source for this set is a man aged 40-50 years in good health and CMV-seropositive.

The chain recombines TRBV6-5 with TRBJ2-3, with a weak D call TRBD2 (6 bases). The CDR3 totals 13 residues. Trimming stripped 6 bases from V and 4 bases from J, with 11 bases between. Germline loops: CDR1 MNHEY, CDR2 SVGAGI. CDR3 nucleotides: TGTGCCAGCAGGCGGGACGGTTCAGATACGCAGTATTTT. This codes for CASRRDGSDTQYF.

The chain is built from TRBV10-3 and TRBJ2-3; 14 bases are shared with TRBD2. Germline assignment: CDR1 ENHRY and CDR2 SYGVKD. J gave up 3 bases and V 6 bases, and 2 bases lay outside the gene matches. CDR3 length: 15 amino acids. The CDR3 nucleotides read TGTGCCATCAGCGGGACTAGCGGGAGAACAGATACGCAGTATTTT. This codes for CAISGTSGRTDTQYF.

The chain couples TRBV7-2 to TRBJ1-2; D is unresolved. Trimming removed 1 base from V and 3 bases from J, with 9 bases in between. CDR3 length equals 14 residues. The germline V gene encodes CDR1 SGHTA and CDR2 FQGNSA. The CDR3 here is CASSLDRSYYGYTF. The CDR3 nucleotides are TGTGCCAGCAGCTTAGATCGGAGCTACTATGGCTACACCTTC.

This clone was observed a few times. This sequence joins TRBV7-9 and TRBJ1-3, with TRBD1 matching 7 bases. Germline trimming cut 3 bases from V and 0 bases from J; bases unmatched to any gene: 11. In germline, CDR1 is SEHNR, CDR2 FQNEAQ (reference sequence). The CDR3 runs 18 residues. CDR3 loop: CASSFLFGTASSGNTIYF. CDR3 bases: TGTGCCAGCAGCTTCTTATTTGGGACAGCGAGCTCTGGAAACACCATATATTTT.

J is TRBJ2-5 and V is TRBV5-1; 9 bases are shared with TRBD2. The DNA end is a closer match to TRBJ2-7, so the J assignment may be wrong. Germline V lookup: CDR1 SGHRS, CDR2 YFSETQ. CDR3 length: 14 residues. CDR3 in DNA: TGCGCCAGCAGCAATACTAGCGGGCGCTACGAGCAGTACTTC. This codes for CASSNTSGRYEQYF.

J is TRBJ2-1 and V is TRBV19; TRBD2 agrees at 15 bases. Germline assignment: CDR1 LNHDA and CDR2 SQIVND (reference sequence). The CDR3 loop spans 18 amino acids. The V and J ends lost 3 bases and 0 bases, in that order; junction bases with no gene match: 3. The CDR3 bases are TGTGCCAGTAGTATCGGGACTAGCGGGGGGTTCTCCTACAATGAGCAGTTCTTC. Its translation: CASSIGTSGGFSYNEQFF.

This clone was recorded a few times. The genes are TRBV27 and TRBJ2-3, with D possibly matching TRBD1 (5 bases). The V and J ends lost 7 bases and 5 bases respectively, with 19 bases between them. The CDR3 is 15 amino acids. The germline gives CDR1 MNHEY, CDR2 SMNVEV (reference sequence). The CDR3 loop reads CASTPSVGREDTQYF. The CDR3 DNA follows: TGTGCCAGCACCCCCTCGGTGGGGCGAGAAGATACGCAGTATTTT.

In its sample, this clone was seen a few times. V gene TRBV21-1 combines with J gene TRBJ2-5; the table's D call, TRBD1, was not checked against the DNA. TRBV21-1 is shown as a pseudogene. The CDR3 is 14 residues long. The CDR3: CASSKVGRGRTQYF. CDR3 DNA: TGTGCCAGCAGCAAAGTGGGCAGGGGGCGAACCCAGTACTTC.

The rearrangement uses TRBV5-1 and TRBJ2-3; 7 nucleotides agree with TRBD1. The CDR3 spans 18 residues. J was trimmed by 1 base and V by 1 base; bases with no gene match: 12. The V gene's germline CDR1 is SGHRS and CDR2 YFSETQ. This CDR3 is CASSLIGKGARRTDTQYF. CDR3 nucleotides: TGCGCCAGCAGCTTGATCGGGAAGGGGGCGCGACGCACAGATACGCAGTATTTT.

V and J are TRBV5-1 and TRBJ1-5; D is uncertain. Between the trimmed V and J ends, which lost 1 base and 1 base, there was a span of 9 bases. Per the germline V gene, CDR1 is SGHRS and CDR2 is YFSETQ. CDR3 size: 15 residues. The CDR3: CASSLWGESNQPQHF. Here the CDR3 DNA reads TGCGCCAGCAGCTTGTGGGGAGAAAGCAATCAGCCCCAGCATTTT.